Listed below are T cell receptor beta chains from one sample, sequenced in a study of PD-1 blockade in classical Hodgkin lymphoma. The method was immunoSEQ multiplex PCR; TCRdb's version includes in-frame clones alone and lacks a portion of them. The table includes tens of thousands of clones, 73% detected once. Source: peripheral blood mononuclear cells (PBMCs), taken before the second cycle of nivolumab. The receptors originated from a human donor with classical Hodgkin lymphoma. Each CDR3 is given with its conserved first and last residue. The D gene is left open where the match is weak. The size of a clone is reported for some rows only, either as once, few or many, or as a class for expanded clones.

CDR3 protein | CDR3 DNA | J gene | clone size | CDR3 length | V gene | D gene
CAWRGSGETQYF | TGTGCCTGGAGAGGGAGCGGGGAGACCCAGTACTTC | TRBJ2-5 | . | 12 | TRBV30 | .
CASSTLAGPYNEQFF | TGTGCCAGCAGCACCTTAGCGGGACCCTACAATGAGCAGTTCTTC | TRBJ2-1 | . | 15 | TRBV7-2 | TRBD2
CASSPFAGQAWGDTEAFF | TGTGCCAGCAGCCCCTTCGCGGGACAGGCATGGGGGGACACTGAAGCTTTCTTT | TRBJ1-1 | . | 18 | TRBV11-2 | TRBD1
CSVETSGLYNEQFF | TGCAGCGTTGAGACTAGCGGACTCTACAATGAGCAGTTCTTC | TRBJ2-1 | . | 14 | TRBV29-1 | TRBD2
CASSPRDRNTEAFF | TGTGCCAGCTCACCACGAGACAGGAACACTGAAGCTTTCTTT | TRBJ1-1 | . | 14 | TRBV18 | .
CASSFQVGDTQYF | TGTGCCAGCAGCTTTCAGGTTGGCGATACGCAGTATTTT | TRBJ2-3 | . | 13 | TRBV7-7 | .
CASTGLAGNDQFF | TGTGCCAGCACGGGACTAGCGGGGAATGATCAGTTCTTC | TRBJ2-1 | . | 13 | TRBV6-1 | TRBD2
CASSFSNSYEQYF | TGTGCCAGCAGCTTCAGTAACTCCTACGAGCAGTACTTC | TRBJ2-7 | . | 13 | TRBV7-9 | .
CASSSAVAAEQYF | TGCGCCAGCAGCTCCGCGGTAGCCGCCGAGCAGTACTTC | TRBJ2-7 | . | 13 | TRBV5-1 | .
CASSAGTTPHYEQYF | TGTGCCAGCAGTGCAGGGACTACACCGCACTACGAGCAGTACTTC | TRBJ2-7 | . | 15 | TRBV6-1 | TRBD2
CASSLVAASGSFYEQYF | TGCGCCAGCAGCTTGGTCGCGGCTAGCGGGAGTTTCTACGAGCAGTACTTC | TRBJ2-7 | few | 17 | TRBV5-1 | TRBD2
CASSGQGGWGYNEQFF | TGTGCCAGTAGTGGCCAGGGGGGATGGGGATACAATGAGCAGTTCTTC | TRBJ2-1 | . | 16 | TRBV19 | .
CASRRLAGAYEQFF | TGTGCCAGCAGGCGACTAGCGGGAGCCTATGAGCAGTTCTTC | TRBJ2-1 | once | 14 | TRBV28 | TRBD2
CASSLWDSLLYEQYF | TGTGCCAGCAGCTTATGGGATTCACTTCTCTACGAGCAGTACTTC | TRBJ2-7 | . | 15 | TRBV5-6 | .
CASSIDAVEGSNQPQHF | TGTGCCAGTAGTATAGACGCAGTCGAGGGAAGCAATCAGCCCCAGCATTTT | TRBJ1-5 | . | 17 | TRBV19 | .
CASSLLFGARIYEQYF | TGTGCCAGCAGCTTGTTATTTGGGGCCAGAATCTACGAGCAGTACTTC | TRBJ2-7 | . | 16 | TRBV5-8 | .
CASSPGQRTYEQYF | TGTGCCAGCAGCCCGGGACAGCGGACCTACGAGCAGTACTTC | TRBJ2-7 | . | 14 | TRBV7-6 | TRBD1
CASSATTYEQYF | TGCGCCAGCAGCGCCACAACCTACGAGCAGTACTTC | TRBJ2-7 | once | 12 | TRBV5-1 | .
CASSMVGDTQYF | TGTGCCAGTAGTATGGTGGGAGATACGCAGTATTTT | TRBJ2-3 | . | 12 | TRBV19 | .
CASSYSTPAYGYTF | TGTGCCAGCAGTTACTCGACGCCAGCTTATGGCTACACCTTC | TRBJ1-2 | . | 14 | TRBV6-6 | .
CASSEGEQFF | TGTGCCAGCAGTGAGGGTGAGCAGTTCTTC | TRBJ2-1 | . | 10 | TRBV2 | .
CASSLGETGAVWDF | TGTGCCAGCAGCTTGGGTGAGACAGGGGCTGTTTGGGACTTC | TRBJ2-7 | . | 14 | TRBV5-6 | TRBD1